These T cell receptor beta chains were read from a single sample in a study of Tregs in tolerant kidney transplant recipients. The repertoire was sequenced with immunoSEQ multiplex PCR; TCRdb's copy has only in-frame clones and lacks some. Here the sample spans roughly 46,000 clones, about 89% being singletons. Material: Tregs from blood. Receptors originate from a human donor in good health. Each CDR3 is given with its conserved first and last residue. The order of the fields is D gene, J gene, V gene, clone size, CDR3 protein, CDR3 DNA. D genes are given only for firm matches. Size tells how often a clone was seen (once, few, many) or the class of an expanded clone, and some rows leave it out.

- | TRBJ2-7 | TRBV4-1 | few | CASSPLHLRTTPYEQYF | TGCGCCAGCAGCCCCCTCCACCTACGAACCACACCCTACGAGCAGTACTTC
- | TRBJ2-2 | TRBV5-1 | few | CASSLGRGTSTGELFF | TGCGCCAGCAGCCTGGGCAGGGGTACTAGCACCGGGGAGCTGTTTTTT
- | TRBJ2-7 | TRBV6-6 | - | CASSYKGITYEQYF | TGTGCCAGCAGTTACAAAGGGATCACCTACGAGCAGTACTTC
- | TRBJ1-4 | TRBV6-1 | - | CASTDWTEKLFF | TGTGCCAGCACCGACTGGACTGAAAAACTGTTTTTT
- | TRBJ2-5 | TRBV7-7 | - | CASSLVVSQGYETQYF | TGTGCCAGCAGCTTAGTCGTTTCACAGGGCTACGAGACCCAGTACTTC
TRBD2 | TRBJ2-1 | TRBV7-9 | - | CASSLLIWSSGRHNEQFF | TGTGCCAGCAGCTTATTAATTTGGTCTAGCGGGAGGCACAATGAGCAGTTCTTC
- | TRBJ1-5 | TRBV25-1 | - | CASSGRTGPQHF | TGTGCCAGCAGTGGGCGCACCGGGCCCCAGCATTTT
TRBD1 | TRBJ2-1 | TRBV6-5 | few | CASSYYWTGNNEQFF | TGTGCCAGCAGTTACTACTGGACAGGCAACAATGAGCAGTTCTTC
TRBD1 | TRBJ1-2 | TRBV6-1 | - | CASTDSDRARGYTF | TGTGCCAGCACTGATTCCGACAGGGCGCGGGGCTACACCTTC
TRBD1 | TRBJ2-3 | TRBV6-1 | - | CASTGQGGWDTQYF | TGTGCCAGCACCGGACAGGGGGGGTGGGATACGCAGTATTTT
TRBD1 | TRBJ1-1 | TRBV12-5 | - | CASGLVLRGGHATEAFF | TGTGCTAGTGGTTTGGTGCTCAGGGGGGGTCACGCCACTGAAGCTTTCTTT
- | TRBJ1-2 | TRBV10-3 | - | CAISGSGGYTF | TGTGCCATCAGCGGCTCGGGGGGCTACACCTTC
- | TRBJ2-7 | TRBV5-4 | once | CASSLALAIDEQYF | TGTGCCAGCAGCTTGGCGCTAGCAATCGACGAGCAGTACTTC
- | TRBJ2-6 | TRBV11-2 | few | CASSQYSSGANVLTF | TGTGCCAGCAGCCAGTACAGTTCTGGGGCCAACGTCCTGACTTTC
TRBD2 | TRBJ2-1 | TRBV2 | - | CASSVRALSGGFGEQFF | TGTGCCAGCAGTGTCAGGGCCCTTAGCGGGGGCTTTGGGGAGCAGTTCTTC
- | TRBJ1-2 | TRBV5-5 | - | CASSFSTVRAAGYTF | TGTGCCAGCAGCTTCTCGACAGTGAGGGCTGCAGGCTACACCTTC
TRBD2 | TRBJ2-1 | TRBV5-1 | - | CASSFPQGGERNEQFF | TGCGCCAGCAGCTTCCCTCAGGGAGGGGAGCGCAATGAGCAGTTCTTC
- | TRBJ2-1 | TRBV6-4 | once | CASSPSISSYNEQFF | TGTGCCAGCAGCCCCTCTATAAGCTCCTACAATGAGCAGTTCTTC
TRBD2 | TRBJ2-4 | TRBV19 | - | CASSIPLGLAGEGGKNIQYF | TGTGCCAGTAGTATCCCACTCGGACTAGCGGGAGAAGGGGGAAAAAACATTCAGTACTTC
- | TRBJ1-1 | TRBV6-5 | - | CATHFPGWNTEAFF | TGTGCCACCCATTTCCCAGGGTGGAACACTGAAGCTTTCTTT
- | TRBJ2-3 | TRBV7-9 | - | CASSLATDTQYF | TGTGCCAGCAGCTTAGCGACAGATACGCAGTATTTT
- | TRBJ1-5 | TRBV18 | - | CASSQGRGNQPQHF | TGTGCCAGCTCACAGGGACGGGGCAATCAGCCCCAGCATTTT
- | TRBJ1-2 | TRBV5-1 | - | CASSLERGIYGYTF | TGCGCCAGCAGCTTGGAGAGAGGGATCTATGGCTACACCTTC
- | TRBJ2-5 | TRBV7-9 | - | CASSSSGFHQETQYF | TGTGCCAGCAGCTCCTCAGGGTTTCACCAAGAGACCCAGTACTTC
- | TRBJ2-5 | TRBV2 | once | CASRDSYQETQYF | TGTGCCAGCAGGGACAGTTACCAAGAGACCCAGTACTTC
- | TRBJ1-2 | TRBV19 | - | CASRSGFYGYTF | TGTGCCAGTAGGTCAGGGTTTTATGGCTACACCTTC
TRBD1 | TRBJ2-1 | TRBV5-5 | - | CASSAPGQGAREQFF | TGTGCCAGCAGCGCCCCGGGACAGGGGGCGCGTGAGCAGTTCTTC
TRBD1 | TRBJ1-5 | TRBV19 | - | CASSRGQYNQPQHF | TGTGCCAGTAGTAGGGGACAGTACAATCAGCCCCAGCATTTT
TRBD2 | TRBJ2-1 | TRBV30 | - | CAWWGRGSYNEQFF | TGTGCCTGGTGGGGGAGGGGCTCCTACAATGAGCAGTTCTTC
- | TRBJ1-2 | TRBV5-6 | once | CASSLVDYYGYTF | TGTGCCAGCAGCTTGGTTGACTACTATGGCTACACCTTC
- | TRBJ1-6 | TRBV5-6 | - | CASSLRTGVGYNSPLHF | TGTGCCAGCAGCTTGAGGACGGGGGTAGGTTATAATTCACCCCTCCACTTT
TRBD2 | TRBJ2-7 | TRBV2 | few | CASSARTSGEVYEQYF | TGTGCCAGCAGTGCGAGGACTAGCGGGGAAGTCTACGAGCAGTACTTC
- | TRBJ1-6 | TRBV6-5 | - | CASSYSGSPLHF | TGTGCCAGCAGTTACTCGGGATCACCCCTCCACTTT
- | TRBJ2-2 | TRBV19 | - | CASSIWPNTGELFF | TGTGCCAGTAGTATCTGGCCTAACACCGGGGAGCTGTTTTTT
- | TRBJ1-1 | TRBV5-1 | once | CASSGRTVNTEAFF | TGCGCCAGCAGCGGTCGGACGGTTAACACTGAAGCTTTCTTT
TRBD1 | TRBJ1-1 | TRBV5-1 | - | CASSRDRHHTEAFF | TGCGCCAGCAGCCGGGACAGGCATCACACTGAAGCTTTCTTT
- | TRBJ1-3 | TRBV6-1 | - | CASILRSGNTIYF | TGTGCCAGTATCTTACGCTCTGGAAACACCATATATTTT
- | TRBJ1-2 | TRBV18 | - | CASSPWQGMDYGYTF | TGTGCCAGCTCACCATGGCAGGGGATGGACTATGGCTACACCTTC
- | TRBJ2-3 | TRBV5-1 | - | CASSPPETARPDTQYF | TGCGCCAGCAGCCCCCCCGAGACAGCGCGTCCAGATACGCAGTATTTT
- | TRBJ1-1 | TRBV6-5 | - | CASSSYGGGIGAEAFF | TGTGCCAGCAGTTCATATGGGGGGGGTATAGGTGCTGAAGCTTTCTTT
TRBD1 | TRBJ2-7 | TRBV6-1 | - | CASNPDRGLSAAQYF | TGTGCCAGCAATCCAGACAGGGGATTGAGCGCGGCGCAGTACTTC
TRBD2 | TRBJ2-3 | TRBV19 | - | CASSIDSGGLADTQYF | TGTGCCAGTAGTATAGATTCGGGGGGTTTGGCAGATACGCAGTATTTT
TRBD1 | TRBJ1-1 | TRBV6-1 | - | CASSGLNRGVLNTEAFF | TGTGCCAGCAGTGGCCTTAACAGGGGCGTCTTGAACACTGAAGCTTTCTTT
TRBD2 | TRBJ2-7 | TRBV7-6 | - | CASSLGLAGGEQYF | TGTGCCAGCAGCTTAGGGCTAGCGGGAGGCGAGCAGTACTTC
- | TRBJ2-5 | TRBV4-2 | - | CASSHAGRGYQETQYF | TGTGCCAGCAGCCATGCGGGACGGGGTTACCAAGAGACCCAGTACTTC
TRBD1 | TRBJ1-1 | TRBV7-8 | - | CASSLGTGGYTEAFF | TGTGCCAGCAGCTTAGGGACAGGGGGCTACACTGAAGCTTTCTTT
- | TRBJ1-3 | TRBV9 | - | CASSVVPESNTIYF | TGTGCCAGCAGCGTAGTCCCGGAGAGCAACACCATATATTTT
- | TRBJ2-5 | TRBV6-6 | - | CASSYTSYQETQYF | TGTGCCAGCAGTTACACTAGTTACCAAGAGACCCAGTACTTC
TRBD1 | TRBJ1-1 | TRBV6-4 | - | CASRRIGTGNNTEAFF | TGTGCCAGCAGAAGAATAGGGACAGGGAACAACACTGAAGCTTTCTTT
- | TRBJ2-3 | TRBV2 | - | CASSVISTDTQYF | TGTGCCAGCAGTGTTATTAGCACAGATACGCAGTATTTT